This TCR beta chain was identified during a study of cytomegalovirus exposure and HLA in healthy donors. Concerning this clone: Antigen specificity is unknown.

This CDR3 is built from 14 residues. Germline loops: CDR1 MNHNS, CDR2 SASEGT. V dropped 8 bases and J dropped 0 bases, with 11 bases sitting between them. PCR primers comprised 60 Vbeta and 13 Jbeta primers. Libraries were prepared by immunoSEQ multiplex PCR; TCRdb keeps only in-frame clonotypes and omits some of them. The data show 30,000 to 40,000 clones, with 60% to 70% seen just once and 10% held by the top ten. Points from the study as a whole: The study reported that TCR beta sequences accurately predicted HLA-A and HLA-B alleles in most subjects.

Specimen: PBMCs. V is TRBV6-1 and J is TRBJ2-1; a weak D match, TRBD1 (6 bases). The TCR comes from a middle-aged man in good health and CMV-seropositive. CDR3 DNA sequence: TGTGCCAGCGCTAGACAGGACTCCTACAATGAGCAGTTCTTC. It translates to CASARQDSYNEQFF.